Listed here is a single T cell receptor (beta chain). Measured with immunoSEQ multiplex PCR; TCRdb has only the in-frame clones, and not every one. Among fewer than 70,000 clones listed, roughly 92% were seen once. This CDR3 is 13 amino acids long. Germline assignment: CDR1 SGHNT and CDR2 YYREEE (reference sequence). Unmatched junction bases numbered 7, after V lost 7 bases and J lost 8 bases. The record originates from a study of T cell changes during pregnancy in multiple sclerosis. This receptor was identified in a female donor in good health, enrolled as a control in a pregnancy study. V gene TRBV5-4 combines with J gene TRBJ2-1; 9 positions agree with TRBD1. This specimen consisted of CD8+ T cells from peripheral blood mononuclear cells, obtained in the third trimester of pregnancy. For the CDR3, the DNA is TGTGCCAGCTCGGGACAGGGTATCGATGAGCAGTTCTTC. Protein: CASSGQGIDEQFF.